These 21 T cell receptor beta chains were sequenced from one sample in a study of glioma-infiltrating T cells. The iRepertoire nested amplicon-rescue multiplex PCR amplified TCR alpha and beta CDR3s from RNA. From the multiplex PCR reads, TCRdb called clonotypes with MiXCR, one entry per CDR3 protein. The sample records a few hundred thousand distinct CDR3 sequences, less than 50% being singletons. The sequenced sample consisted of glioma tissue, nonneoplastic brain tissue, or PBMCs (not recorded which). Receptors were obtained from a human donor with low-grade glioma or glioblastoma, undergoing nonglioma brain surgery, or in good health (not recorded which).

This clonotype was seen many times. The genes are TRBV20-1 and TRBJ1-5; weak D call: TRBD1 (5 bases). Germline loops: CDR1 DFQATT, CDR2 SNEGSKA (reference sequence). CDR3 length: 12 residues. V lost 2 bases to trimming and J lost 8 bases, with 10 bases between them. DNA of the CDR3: TGCAGTGCTAGACAGGGTTCAGAGCCCCAGCATTTT. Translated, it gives CSARQGSEPQHF.

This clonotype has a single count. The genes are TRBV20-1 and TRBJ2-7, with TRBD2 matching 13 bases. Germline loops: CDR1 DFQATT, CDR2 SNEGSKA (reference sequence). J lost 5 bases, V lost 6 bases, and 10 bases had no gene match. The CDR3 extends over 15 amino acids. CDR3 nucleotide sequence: TGCAGTGCCCCCGGACTAGCGGGAGTACCCGACGAGCAGTACTTC. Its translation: CSAPGLAGVPDEQYF.

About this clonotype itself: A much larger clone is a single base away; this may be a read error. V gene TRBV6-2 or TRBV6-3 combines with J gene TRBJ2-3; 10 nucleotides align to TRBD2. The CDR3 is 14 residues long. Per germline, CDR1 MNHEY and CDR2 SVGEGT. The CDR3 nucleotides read TGTGCCAGCAGTGGGACTAGCGTTAGAGATACGCTGTATTTT. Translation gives CASSGTSVRDTLYF.

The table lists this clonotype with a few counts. CDR3 DNA sequence: TGCAGCGTTGTCAGCGGCAGGGGCGGTGAAAAACTGTTTTTT. Encoded protein: CSVVSGRGGEKLFF. The chain carries TRBV29-1 and TRBJ1-4; D is possibly TRBD1 (6 bases). This CDR3 spans 14 amino acids. Germline CDR1 reads SQVTM; CDR2 reads ANQGSEA. Trimming removed 4 bases at V and 7 bases at J, with 16 bases between.

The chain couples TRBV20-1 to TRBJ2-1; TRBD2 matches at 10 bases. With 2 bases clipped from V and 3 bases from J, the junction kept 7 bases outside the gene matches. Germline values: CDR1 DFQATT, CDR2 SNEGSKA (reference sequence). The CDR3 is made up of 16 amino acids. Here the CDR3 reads CSARSSTSGFYNEQFF. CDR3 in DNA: TGCAGTGCTAGATCATCGACTAGCGGGTTCTACAATGAGCAGTTCTTC.

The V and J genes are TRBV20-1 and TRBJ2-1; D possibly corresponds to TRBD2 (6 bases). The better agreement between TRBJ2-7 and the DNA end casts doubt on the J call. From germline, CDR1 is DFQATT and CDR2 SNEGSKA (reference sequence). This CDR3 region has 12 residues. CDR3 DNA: TGCAATGTCAGAAGGGGAGGCTACGAGCAGTACTTC. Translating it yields CNVRRGGYEQYF.

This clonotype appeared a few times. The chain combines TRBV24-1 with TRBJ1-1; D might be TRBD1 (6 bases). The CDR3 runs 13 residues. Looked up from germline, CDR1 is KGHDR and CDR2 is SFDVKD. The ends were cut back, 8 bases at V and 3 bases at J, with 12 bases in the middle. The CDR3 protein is CATTWGADTEAFF. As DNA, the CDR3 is TGTGCCACCACCTGGGGGGCGGACACTGAAGCTTTCTTT.

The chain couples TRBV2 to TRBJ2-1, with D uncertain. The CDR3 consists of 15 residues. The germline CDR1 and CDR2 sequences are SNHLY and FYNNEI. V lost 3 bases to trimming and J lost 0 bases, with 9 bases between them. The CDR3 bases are TGTGCCAGCAGTGAGGCAGCCAGCTCCTACAATGAGCAGTTCTTC. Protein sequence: CASSEAASSYNEQFF.

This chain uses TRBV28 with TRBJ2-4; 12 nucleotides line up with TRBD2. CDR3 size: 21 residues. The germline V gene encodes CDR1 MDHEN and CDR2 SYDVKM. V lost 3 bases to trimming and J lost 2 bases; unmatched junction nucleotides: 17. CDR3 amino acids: CASSFRTLGLAGSVSKNIQYF. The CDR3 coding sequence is TGTGCCAGCAGTTTTCGTACTCTCGGACTAGCGGGGTCGGTCTCCAAAAACATTCAGTACTTC.

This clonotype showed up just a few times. The CDR3 loop is CASSISPGEYTEAFF. CDR3 nucleotides: TGTGCCAGTAGTATATCCCCAGGGGAGTACACTGAAGCTTTCTTT. The rearrangement joins TRBV19 to TRBJ1-1; the D gene is possibly TRBD1 (6 bases). Between the trimmed V and J ends, which lost 2 bases and 3 bases, there was a span of 13 bases. Germline V CDR1 and CDR2: LNHDA, SQIVND (reference sequence). This CDR3 is built from 15 residues.

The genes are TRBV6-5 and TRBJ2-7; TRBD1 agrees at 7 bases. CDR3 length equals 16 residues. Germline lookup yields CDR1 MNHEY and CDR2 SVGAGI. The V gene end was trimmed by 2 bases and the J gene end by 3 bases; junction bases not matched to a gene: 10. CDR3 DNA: TGTGCCAGCAGTTACCGGGGACAGAACCCCTACTACGAGCAGTACTTC. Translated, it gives CASSYRGQNPYYEQYF.

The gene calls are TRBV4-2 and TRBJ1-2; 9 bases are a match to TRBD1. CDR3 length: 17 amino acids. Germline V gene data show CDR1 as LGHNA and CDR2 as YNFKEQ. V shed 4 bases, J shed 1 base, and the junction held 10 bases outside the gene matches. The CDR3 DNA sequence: TGTGCCAGCAGCCTACCGGACAGGGGATCCGGTAACTATGGCTACACCTTC. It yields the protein CASSLPDRGSGNYGYTF.

The CDR3 here is CAGDTTGNRGNQPQHF. The CDR3 region has the DNA TGTGCCGGCGACACGACAGGGAACAGGGGCAATCAGCCCCAGCATTTT. The chain carries TRBV6-1 and TRBJ1-5, with 7 positions matching TRBD1. The CDR3 totals 16 residues. V gave up 11 bases and J gave up 2 bases; unmatched junction bases: 15. Germline values: CDR1 MNHNS, CDR2 SASEGT.

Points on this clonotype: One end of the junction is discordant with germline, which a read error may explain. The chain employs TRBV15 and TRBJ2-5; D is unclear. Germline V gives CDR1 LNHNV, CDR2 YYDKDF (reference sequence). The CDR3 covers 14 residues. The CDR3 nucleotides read TGTGCCACCAGCAGAGAAGGGTACCAAGAGACCAAGTACTTC. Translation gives CATSREGYQETKYF.

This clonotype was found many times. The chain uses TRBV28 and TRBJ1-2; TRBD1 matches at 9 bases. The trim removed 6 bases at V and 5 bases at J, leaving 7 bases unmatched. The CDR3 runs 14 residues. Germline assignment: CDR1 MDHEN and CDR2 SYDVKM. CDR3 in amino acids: CASRSFGTGYGYTF. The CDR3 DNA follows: TGTGCCAGCAGATCATTCGGGACAGGGTATGGCTACACCTTC.

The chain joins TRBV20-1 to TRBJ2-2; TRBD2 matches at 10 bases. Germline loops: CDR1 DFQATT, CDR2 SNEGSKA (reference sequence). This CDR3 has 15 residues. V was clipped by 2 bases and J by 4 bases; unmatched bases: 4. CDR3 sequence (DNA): TGCAGTGCTAGAAAACTAGCGGGGAGCACCGGGGAGCTGTTTTTT. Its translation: CSARKLAGSTGELFF.

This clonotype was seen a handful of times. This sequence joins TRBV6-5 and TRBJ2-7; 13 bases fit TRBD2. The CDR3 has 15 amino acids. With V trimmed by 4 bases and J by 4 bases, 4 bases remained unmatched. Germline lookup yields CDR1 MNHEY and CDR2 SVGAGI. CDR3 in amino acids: CASSSGTSGTYEQYF. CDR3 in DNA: TGTGCCAGCAGTTCCGGGACTAGCGGGACATACGAGCAGTACTTC.

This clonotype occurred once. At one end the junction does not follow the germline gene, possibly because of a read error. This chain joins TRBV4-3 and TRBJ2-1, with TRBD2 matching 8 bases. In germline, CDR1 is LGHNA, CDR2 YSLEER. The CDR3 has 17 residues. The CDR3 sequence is CASRQEVLAGSLNEQFF. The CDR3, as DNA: TGCGCCAGCAGACAAGAAGTTTTAGCGGGAAGCCTCAATGAGCAGTTCTTC.

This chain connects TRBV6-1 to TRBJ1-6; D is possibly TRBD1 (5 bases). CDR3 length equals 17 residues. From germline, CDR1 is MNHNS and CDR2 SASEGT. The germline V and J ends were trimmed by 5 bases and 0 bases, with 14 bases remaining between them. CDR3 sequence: CASSYRQTSSYNSPLHF. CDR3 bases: TGTGCCAGCAGTTACCGACAGACGAGCTCCTATAATTCACCCCTCCACTTT.

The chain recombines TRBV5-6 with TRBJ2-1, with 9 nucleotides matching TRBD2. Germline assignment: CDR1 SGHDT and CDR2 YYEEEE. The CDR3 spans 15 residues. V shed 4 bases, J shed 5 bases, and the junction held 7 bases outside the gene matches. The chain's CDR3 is CASSNSGSANNEQFF. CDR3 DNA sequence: TGTGCCAGCAGCAATAGCGGGAGCGCCAACAATGAGCAGTTCTTC.

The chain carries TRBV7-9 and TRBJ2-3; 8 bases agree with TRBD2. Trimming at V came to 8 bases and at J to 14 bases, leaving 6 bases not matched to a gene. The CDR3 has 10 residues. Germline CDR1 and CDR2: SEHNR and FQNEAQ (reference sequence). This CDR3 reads CASSGGALYF. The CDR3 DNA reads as TGTGCCAGCTCGGGAGGGGCGTTGTATTTT. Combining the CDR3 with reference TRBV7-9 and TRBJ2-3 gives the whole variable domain DTGVSQNPRHKITKRGQNVTFRCDPISEHNRLYWYRQTLGQGPEFLTYFQNEAQLEKSRLLSDRFSAERPKGSFSTLEIQRTEQGDSAMYLCASSGGALYFGPGTRLTVL.